This T cell receptor beta chain originates from a study of CD8 T cells in Susac syndrome. Study-wide points: The authors acknowledged that their TCR sequencing and HLA analysis involved a relatively small number of individuals.

Random-hexamer reverse transcription was applied to roughly 0.5 to 1 ug RNA. TCRdb re-called the immunoSEQ multiplex PCR reads with MiXCR, one entry per CDR3 protein. The sample yields 150,000 to 200,000 distinct CDR3 sequences, about 94% seen once. CDR1 is MNHEY and CDR2 is SMNVEV in the germline V gene (reference sequence). Deletions cut 5 bases from V and 10 bases from J, with 18 bases between. This CDR3 has 15 amino acids. Worth noting for this clonotype: Antigen unknown.

The chain joins TRBV27 to TRBJ1-6; D unclear. The sample consisted of CD4+ T cells from PBMCs. The sequence was obtained from a human donor in good health. The CDR3 nucleotides are TGTGCCAGCAGTCCCCCGGGGATGGCGTACTCACCCCTCCACTTT. Its translation: CASSPPGMAYSPLHF.